Shown below are 19 T cell receptor beta chains from a single sample sequenced in a study of blood T cell repertoires in COVID-19. The data were produced by immunoSEQ multiplex PCR, yet TCRdb's version contains in-frame clones alone and is incomplete. This sample has roughly 160,000 clones, with around nine tenths found just once. The sample consisted of peripheral blood. These TCRs come from a woman aged 80 or over with COVID-19, enrolled during active disease.

This clone was counted only a few times. The chain combines TRBV4-3 with TRBJ1-2; no clear D gene. The germline CDR1 and CDR2 sequences are LGHNA and YSLEER. Trimming stripped 0 bases from V and 4 bases from J, with 15 bases between. This CDR3 spans 16 amino acids. CDR3 protein: CASSQDWASNLYGYTF. The CDR3 DNA is TGCGCCAGCAGCCAAGATTGGGCGTCAAACCTCTATGGCTACACCTTC.

The chain recombines TRBV28 with TRBJ2-1, with D possibly matching TRBD2 (6 bases). This CDR3 contains 11 residues. Trimming stripped 7 bases from V and 15 bases from J, with 16 bases between. CDR1 and CDR2 from the germline V gene are MDHEN and SYDVKM. The CDR3 coding sequence is TGTGCCAGCACCGCCGCCCGGGGACTGTTCTTC. It specifies CASTAARGLFF.

The CDR3 DNA follows: TGTGCCACCCGGGACACCCCACAGTCCGGGGAGCTGTTTTTT. As protein: CATRDTPQSGELFF. The chain links TRBV10-3 to TRBJ2-2, with TRBD1 as a possible D gene (6 bases). CDR1 and CDR2 (germline): ENHRY, SYGVKD. V was clipped by 10 bases and J by 6 bases, with 18 bases between them. The CDR3 runs 14 residues.

The chain has TRBV5-4 and TRBJ1-1; 7 bases fit TRBD1. The CDR3 has 13 residues. Trimming cost V 5 bases and J 2 bases; bases outside gene matches: 3. Germline CDR1 is SGHNT and CDR2 is YYREEE (reference sequence). CDR3 sequence (DNA): TGTGCCAGCAGGACAGGGATCAACACTGAAGCTTTCTTT. This sequence encodes CASRTGINTEAFF.

This clone was detected only once. This sequence joins TRBV9 and TRBJ1-1; D unresolved. From germline, CDR1 is SGDLS and CDR2 YYNGEE. The CDR3 extends over 14 amino acids. The V gene lost 0 bases and the J gene lost 1 base, with 7 bases spanning the gap. Here the CDR3 reads CASSVVPENTEAFF. CDR3 nucleotide sequence: TGTGCCAGCAGCGTAGTCCCAGAGAACACTGAAGCTTTCTTT.

CDR3 protein: CASTEGVYGYTF. Written as DNA, the CDR3 is TGTGCCAGTACAGAGGGGGTCTATGGCTACACCTTC. The V call is TRBV19, the J call TRBJ1-2; possibly TRBD1 for D (6 bases). The V and J ends lost 7 bases and 4 bases respectively, with 10 bases between them. Per the germline V gene, CDR1 is LNHDA and CDR2 is SQIVND (reference sequence). CDR3 length: 12 residues.

The rearrangement links TRBV9 to TRBJ1-4; TRBD1 matches at 9 bases. CDR1 is SGDLS and CDR2 is YYNGEE in the germline V gene. This CDR3 spans 15 amino acids. V trimming: 3 bases; J trimming: 6 bases; junction bases outside the gene matches: 6. The CDR3 DNA reads TGTGCCAGCAGCGGAGGGACAGGGCGGCATGAAAAACTGTTTTTT. Residues: CASSGGTGRHEKLFF.

The table lists this clone with a count of one. The J gene is TRBJ1-6, the V gene TRBV6-5; tentatively, D is TRBD1 (6 bases). CDR1 MNHEY and CDR2 SVGAGI come from the germline V gene. V was shortened by 6 bases and J by 6 bases, with 12 bases between the two germline ends. The CDR3 consists of 14 residues. The CDR3 nucleotides read TGTGCCAGCAGCAGGGGCGCGAGTAATTCACCCCTCCACTTT. Translation: CASSRGASNSPLHF.

A single count supports this clone. The chain employs TRBV6-1 and TRBJ1-4; no clear D. Germline V gene data show CDR1 as MNHNS and CDR2 as SASEGT. V gave up 2 bases and J gave up 7 bases, with 8 bases separating them. The CDR3 spans 13 residues. The CDR3 loop is CASSEPLGEKLFF. Here the CDR3 DNA reads TGTGCCAGCAGTGAACCCCTCGGTGAAAAACTGTTTTTT.

The V gene is TRBV2, the J gene TRBJ1-4, with 7 bases that match TRBD1. CDR3 length equals 13 residues. J was trimmed by 7 bases and V by 6 bases; bases with no gene match: 5. CDR1 and CDR2 (germline): SNHLY, FYNNEI. CDR3 DNA: TGTGCCAGCAGCCGACAGGGACCTGAAAAACTGTTTTTT. Its protein is CASSRQGPEKLFF.

The V call is TRBV28, the J call TRBJ2-2; no reliable D call. Germline assignment: CDR1 MDHEN and CDR2 SYDVKM. This CDR3 region has 15 residues. V was cut by 5 bases and J by 0 bases, with 10 bases left in between. Here the CDR3 DNA reads TGTGCCAGCAGTCCAACAACCCCGAACACCGGGGAGCTGTTTTTT. It yields the protein CASSPTTPNTGELFF.

This clone was counted between two and nine times. The CDR3 sequence is CASSLTQGLETQYF. The CDR3 DNA sequence: TGTGCCAGCAGTTTGACACAGGGGTTAGAGACCCAGTACTTC. The rearrangement uses TRBV6-5 and TRBJ2-5; 7 positions agree with TRBD1. Per germline, CDR1 MNHEY and CDR2 SVGAGI. This CDR3 is 14 amino acids long. V shed 4 bases, J shed 4 bases, and the junction held 6 bases outside the gene matches.

The chain recombines TRBV27 with TRBJ2-3; TRBD1 matches at 12 bases. CDR1 is MNHEY, CDR2 SMNVEV, per germline (reference sequence). This CDR3 is 16 amino acids long. The ends lost 1 base at V and 3 bases at J; junction bases unmatched: 2. CDR3 in DNA: TGTGCCAGCAGTTTATTGGGACAGGGGGCTACAGATACGCAGTATTTT. Protein product: CASSLLGQGATDTQYF.

The table lists this clone with a count of one. This chain uses TRBV28 with TRBJ1-1, with a tentative D call TRBD1 (6 bases). The CDR3 sequence is 18 residues long. Trimming pared 1 base from V and 1 base from J, leaving 19 bases between. Germline CDR1 reads MDHEN; CDR2 reads SYDVKM. The CDR3 here is CASSLLSWDTIQNTEAFF. The CDR3 nucleotides are TGTGCCAGCAGTTTATTGTCTTGGGACACCATACAGAACACTGAAGCTTTCTTT. Variable domain in full (rest from reference TRBV28 and TRBJ1-1): DVKVTQSSRYLVKRTGEKVFLECVQDMDHENMFWYRQDPGLGLRLIYFSYDVKMKEKGDIPEGYSVSREKKERFSLILESASTNQTSMYLCASSLLSWDTIQNTEAFFGQGTRLTVV.

The V gene is TRBV10-3, the J gene TRBJ2-1, with D tentatively TRBD2 (5 bases). The CDR3 spans 17 residues. CDR1 and CDR2 from the germline V gene are ENHRY and SYGVKD. V lost 4 bases, J lost 2 bases, and 18 bases lay in between. The CDR3 DNA reads as TGTGCCATCAGTGGGGTCGGGTTAGGACTCGCCTACAATGAGCAGTTCTTC. This encodes CAISGVGLGLAYNEQFF.

V gene TRBV6-1 combines with J gene TRBJ2-3; TRBD1 matches 11 bases. V gave up 3 bases and J gave up 4 bases; unmatched junction bases: 6. The CDR3 runs to 16 residues. CDR1 is MNHNS and CDR2 is SASEGT in the germline V gene. CDR3 protein: CASSEGGTGGSDTQYF. As DNA, the CDR3 is TGTGCCAGCAGTGAGGGGGGGACAGGGGGATCAGATACGCAGTATTTT.

V and J are TRBV7-8 and TRBJ1-1, with 7 bases lining up with TRBD1. Germline V lookup: CDR1 SGHVS, CDR2 FQNEAQ. Germline trimming cut 3 bases from V and 2 bases from J; bases unmatched to any gene: 6. This CDR3 contains 15 residues. In DNA, the CDR3 is TGTGCCAGCAGCTTGAGCGGACAGGTAAACACTGAAGCTTTCTTT. This codes for CASSLSGQVNTEAFF. The variable domain in full, with the rest retrieved from reference TRBV7-8 and TRBJ1-1, is GAGVSQSPRYKVAKRGQDVALRCDPISGHVSLFWYQQALGQGPEFLTYFQNEAQLDKSGLPSDRFFAERPEGSVSTLKIQRTQQEDSAVYLCASSLSGQVNTEAFFGQGTRLTVV.

V and J are TRBV28 and TRBJ1-5; D call uncertain. Trimming removed 6 bases from V and 4 bases from J, with 4 bases in between. CDR3 length: 11 residues. Germline V gene sequence: CDR1 MDHEN, CDR2 SYDVKM. Written as DNA, the CDR3 is TGTGCCAGCAGCGTTAATCAGCCCCAGCATTTT. Its translation: CASSVNQPQHF. The full variable domain, its missing parts supplied by reference TRBV28 and TRBJ1-5, is DVKVTQSSRYLVKRTGEKVFLECVQDMDHENMFWYRQDPGLGLRLIYFSYDVKMKEKGDIPEGYSVSREKKERFSLILESASTNQTSMYLCASSVNQPQHFGDGTRLSIL.

The V and J genes are TRBV12-3 or TRBV12-4 and TRBJ1-6; no firm D call. V was shortened by 3 bases and J by 7 bases, with 4 bases between the two germline ends. The CDR3 sequence is 12 residues long. DNA of the CDR3: TGTGCCAGCAGTTTTGAGAATTCACCCCTCCACTTT. As protein: CASSFENSPLHF.